The present TCR beta chain was sequenced within a study of blood T cell repertoires in COVID-19. This clone came up a few times. In the original workflow: Reference gene primer amplification in the assay estimated nucleated cell counts. Some clones are missing from TCRdb's copy, which holds only in-frame ones; the method was immunoSEQ multiplex PCR. V and J calls and clone size are copied from that table; D and trimming were computed from the DNA. The profile covers 140,000 to 150,000 clones, with 84% appearing a single time and 38% taken by the ten largest. This sequence was found in a human donor in a cohort sampled during active COVID-19. Sequencing was performed on peripheral blood.

The CDR3 loop reads CASSTPTRGPPTDTQYF. The CDR3 DNA reads as TGCGCCAGCAGTACTCCCACCAGGGGTCCCCCCACAGATACGCAGTATTTT. The chain carries TRBV10-1 and TRBJ2-3, with D possibly being TRBD1 (6 bases). The CDR3 totals 17 residues. Between the trimmed V and J ends, which lost 5 bases and 2 bases, there was a span of 20 bases. Germline V gene lookup returns CDR1 WNHNN and CDR2 SYGVQD (reference sequence).